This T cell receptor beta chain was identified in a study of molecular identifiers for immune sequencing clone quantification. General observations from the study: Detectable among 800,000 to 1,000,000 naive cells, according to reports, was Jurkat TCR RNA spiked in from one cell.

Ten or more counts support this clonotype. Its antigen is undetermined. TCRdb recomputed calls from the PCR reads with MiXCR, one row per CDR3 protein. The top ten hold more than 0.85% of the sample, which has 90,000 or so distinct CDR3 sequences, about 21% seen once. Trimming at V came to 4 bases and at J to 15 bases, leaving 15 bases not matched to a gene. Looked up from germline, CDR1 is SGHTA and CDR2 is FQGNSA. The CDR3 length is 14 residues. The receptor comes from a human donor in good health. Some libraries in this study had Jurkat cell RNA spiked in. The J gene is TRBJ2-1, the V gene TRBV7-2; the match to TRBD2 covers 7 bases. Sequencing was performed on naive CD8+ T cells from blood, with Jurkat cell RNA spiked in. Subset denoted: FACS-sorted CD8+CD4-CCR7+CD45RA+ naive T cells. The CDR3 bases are TGTGCCAGCAGCTCCGTAGTAACGGGAGGTAATCGGTTCTTC. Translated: CASSSVVTGGNRFF.